The entry below gives a single TCR beta chain sequence along with its context. Its antigen remains unknown. This entry is derived from a study of OX40 agonist ivuxolimab in advanced cancers. Whole-study context: Patients treated during dose escalation were battling hepatocellular carcinoma, melanoma, renal cell or head and neck cancer. Males comprised around four fifths of the group, whose mean age was about 62 years (range roughly 20 to 85).

Sequenced by immunoSEQ multiplex PCR; TCRdb stores in-frame clones only, minus some. The sample lists 90,000 to 100,000 clones, about four fifths occurring once. Study-wide points: CD8+ T cells were the subset that, on average, had more expanded clones than CD4+. Nonresponders included some who also had low normalized T-cell clonal expansion.

There are 13 residues in the CDR3. From germline, CDR1 is LGHNA and CDR2 YSLEER. V lost 4 bases and J 1 base, leaving 6 bases between the germline ends. The sequence was obtained from an adult with an advanced solid tumor such as melanoma, head and neck, liver or kidney cancer. The gene calls are TRBV4-3 and TRBJ2-3; D possibly corresponds to TRBD2 (5 bases). The source was CD4+ or CD8+ T cells sorted from blood, collected in a trial of the OX40 agonist ivuxolimab. In nucleotides, the CDR3 is TGCGCCAGCAGCCCGAGGGGCACAGATACGCAGTATTTT. Translated, it gives CASSPRGTDTQYF.